The entry below describes one TCR beta chain. There are 15 residues in the CDR3. Looked up from germline, CDR1 is MNHEY and CDR2 is SVGAGI. V lost 6 bases to trimming and J lost 0 bases, with 11 bases between them. The sample originates from a study of blood T cell repertoires in COVID-19. Study-wide background: The origin of the acute and convalescent COVID-19 samples was the United States, Italy and Spain. From T cells, B-cell-depleted T cells, or PBMCs came the material, which was cDNA or gDNA.

Authors' methods: How many nucleated cells were present was estimated from reference gene primer amplification. Generated by immunoSEQ multiplex PCR, the TCRdb table keeps only in-frame clones and is missing some. V, J and clone size reflect that table, while D and trimming were determined from the DNA. Of 75,000 to 90,000 clones in the sample, 86% were seen once. The source material was peripheral blood. The chain has TRBV6-5 and TRBJ1-4; D is possibly TRBD1 (6 bases). This receptor was taken from a man aged 50 to 60 with active COVID-19. DNA of the CDR3: TGTGCCAGCAGACTTACAGGGTCAACTAATGAAAAACTGTTTTTT. Translated: CASRLTGSTNEKLFF.